These 6 T cell receptor beta chains were all obtained from the same sample, sequenced in a study of long-term antiretroviral therapy in people with HIV. Survey-level immunoSEQ v3.0 assays were run. Repertoires were generated with immunoSEQ multiplex PCR, while TCRdb's copy carries only in-frame clones and drops some. This sample carries over 10,000 clones, 77% of them seen once, and the ten largest clones take about a fifth. The source material was unsorted PBMCs, sampled 0.5 years before starting antiretroviral therapy. The receptors were gathered from a middle-aged woman with HIV.

By share, this clone ranks as medium-sized. The chain recombines TRBV5-4 with TRBJ2-2, with D unclear. The CDR3 runs 14 residues. Germline V gene lookup returns CDR1 SGHNT and CDR2 YYREEE (reference sequence). Trimming took 2 bases from V and 1 from J, leaving 6 bases between them. CDR3 sequence reads: CASSFHENTGELFF. The CDR3 nucleotides read TGTGCCAGCAGCTTTCACGAGAACACCGGGGAGCTGTTTTTT.

This chain joins TRBV30 and TRBJ2-1; TRBD2 agrees at 14 bases. The CDR3 spans 17 residues. CDR1 and CDR2 from the germline V gene are GTSNPN and SVGIG (reference sequence). V was clipped by 2 bases and J by 9 bases; unmatched bases: 12. As DNA, the CDR3 is TGTGCCTGGAGTAAGTCGCGACTAGCGGGAGGGCCGATTGAGCAGTTCTTC. The encoded protein is CAWSKSRLAGGPIEQFF.

The genes are TRBV30 and TRBJ2-5; D unclear. CDR1 is GTSNPN and CDR2 is SVGIG in the germline V gene (reference sequence). The CDR3 consists of 12 residues. Trimming pared 4 bases from V and 2 bases from J, leaving 8 bases between. The CDR3 DNA follows: TGTGCCTGGAATCTCAGGCAAGAGACCCAGTACTTC. Amino acids: CAWNLRQETQYF.

This chain connects TRBV30 to TRBJ1-2; D might be TRBD1 (5 bases). This CDR3 is 14 amino acids long. V shed 3 bases and J shed 10 bases, with 21 bases lying between them. The germline gives CDR1 GTSNPN, CDR2 SVGIG (reference sequence). CDR3 in DNA: TGTGCCTGGAGCCGGGGGGTCCTAGGGGATGACTACACCTTC. Its protein product is CAWSRGVLGDDYTF. Based on the CDR3 plus reference TRBV30 and TRBJ1-2, the full variable domain is SQTIHQWPATLVQPVGSPLSLECTVEGTSNPNLYWYRQAAGRGLQLLFYSVGIGQISSEVPQNLSASRPQDRQFILSSKKLLLSDSGFYLCAWSRGVLGDDYTFGSGTRLTVV.

The gene calls are TRBV18 and TRBJ2-2; D gene uncertain. The length of the CDR3 is 14 residues. Per germline, CDR1 KGHSH and CDR2 LQKENI. The V end lost 5 bases, the J end lost 0 bases, and 7 bases lay between the germline ends. The CDR3 region is CASSSVTNTGELFF. CDR3 nucleotides: TGTGCCAGCTCATCGGTCACGAACACCGGGGAGCTGTTTTTT. Using reference TRBV18 and TRBJ2-2 for the parts outside the CDR3, the full variable domain is NAGVMQNPRHLVRRRGQEARLRCSPMKGHSHVYWYRQLPEEGLKFMVYLQKENIIDESGMPKERFSAEFPKEGPSILRIQQVVRGDSAAYFCASSSVTNTGELFFGEGSRLTVL.

The chain joins TRBV6-5 to TRBJ2-7; no clear D. V shed 2 bases and J shed 2 bases, with 13 bases lying between them. The CDR3 is 15 amino acids. CDR1 and CDR2 (germline): MNHEY, SVGAGI. CDR3 sequence: CASSYDSSSAYEQYF. For the CDR3, the DNA is TGTGCCAGCAGTTACGATTCCAGTTCTGCCTACGAGCAGTACTTC.